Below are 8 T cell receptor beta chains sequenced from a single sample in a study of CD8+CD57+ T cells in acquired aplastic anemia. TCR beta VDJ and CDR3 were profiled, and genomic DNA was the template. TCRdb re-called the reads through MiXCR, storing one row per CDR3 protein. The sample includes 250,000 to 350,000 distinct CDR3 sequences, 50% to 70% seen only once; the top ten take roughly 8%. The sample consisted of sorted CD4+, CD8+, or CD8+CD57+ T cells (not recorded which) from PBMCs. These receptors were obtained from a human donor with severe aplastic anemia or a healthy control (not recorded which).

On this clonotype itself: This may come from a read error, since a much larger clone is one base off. The CDR3 DNA reads TGTGCCAGCAGTTACTCCGGACAGGGGGGTAATTCACCCCTCCACTTT. As protein: CASSYSGQGGNSPLHF. This chain links TRBV6-5 with TRBJ1-6; 10 nucleotides line up with TRBD1. The ends lost 0 bases at V and 6 bases at J; junction bases unmatched: 2. Germline V gene data show CDR1 as MNHEY and CDR2 as SVGAGI. The CDR3 contains 16 residues.

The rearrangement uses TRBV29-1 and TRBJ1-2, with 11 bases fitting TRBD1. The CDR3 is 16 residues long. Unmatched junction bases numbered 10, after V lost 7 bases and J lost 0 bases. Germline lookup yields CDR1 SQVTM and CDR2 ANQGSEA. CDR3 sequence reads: CSARGTGGETNYGYTF. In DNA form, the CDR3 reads TGCAGCGCTAGAGGGACAGGGGGAGAGACTAACTATGGCTACACCTTC.

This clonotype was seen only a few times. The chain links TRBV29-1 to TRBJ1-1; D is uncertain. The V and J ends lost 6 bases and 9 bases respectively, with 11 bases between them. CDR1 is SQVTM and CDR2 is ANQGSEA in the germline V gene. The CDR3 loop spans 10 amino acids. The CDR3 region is CSVRVNQAFF. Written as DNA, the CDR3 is TGCAGCGTACGGGTCAATCAAGCTTTCTTT.

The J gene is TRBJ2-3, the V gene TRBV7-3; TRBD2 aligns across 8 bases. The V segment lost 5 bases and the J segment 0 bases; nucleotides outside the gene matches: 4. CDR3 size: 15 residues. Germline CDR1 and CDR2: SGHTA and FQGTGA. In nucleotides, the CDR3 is TGTGCCAGCAGCCCACTAGCGGCTAGCACAGATACGCAGTATTTT. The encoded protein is CASSPLAASTDTQYF. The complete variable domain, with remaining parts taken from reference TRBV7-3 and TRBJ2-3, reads GAGVSQTPSNKVTEKGKYVELRCDPISGHTALYWYRQSLGQGPEFLIYFQGTGAADDSGLPNDRFFAVRPEGSVSTLKIQRTERGDSAVYLCASSPLAASTDTQYFGPGTRLTVL.

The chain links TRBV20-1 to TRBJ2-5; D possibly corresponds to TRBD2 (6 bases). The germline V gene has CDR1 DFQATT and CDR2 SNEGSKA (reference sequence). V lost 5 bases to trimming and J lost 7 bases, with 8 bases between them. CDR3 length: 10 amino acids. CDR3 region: CSASGVTQYF. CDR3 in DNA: TGCAGTGCTTCGGGAGTGACCCAGTACTTC.

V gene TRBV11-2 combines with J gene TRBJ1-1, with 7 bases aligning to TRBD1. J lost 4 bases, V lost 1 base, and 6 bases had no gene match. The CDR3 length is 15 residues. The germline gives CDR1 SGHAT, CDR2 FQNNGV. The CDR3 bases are TGTGCCAGCAGCTTAGTCGGGCAGGGGGTCACTGAAGCTTTCTTT. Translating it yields CASSLVGQGVTEAFF.

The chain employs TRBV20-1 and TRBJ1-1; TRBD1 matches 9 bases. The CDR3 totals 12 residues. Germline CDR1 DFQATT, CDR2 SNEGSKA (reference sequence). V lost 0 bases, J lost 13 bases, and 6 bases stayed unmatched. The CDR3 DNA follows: TGCAGTGCTAGAGATCGAAGGACAGGGGTTTTCTTT. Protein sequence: CSARDRRTGVFF.

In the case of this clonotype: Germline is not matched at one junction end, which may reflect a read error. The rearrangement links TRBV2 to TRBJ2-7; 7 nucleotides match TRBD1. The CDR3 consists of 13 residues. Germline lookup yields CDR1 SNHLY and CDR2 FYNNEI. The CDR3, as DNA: TGTGCCACCAGTGCCCGGACAGGCTACGAGCAGTACTTC. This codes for CATSARTGYEQYF. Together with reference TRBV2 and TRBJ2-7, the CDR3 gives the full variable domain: EPEVTQTPSHQVTQMGQEVILRCVPISNHLYFYWYRQILGQKVEFLVSFYNNEISEKSEIFDDQFSVERPDGSNFTLKIRSTKLEDSAMYFCATSARTGYEQYFGPGTRLTVT.